These 7 T cell receptor beta chains originate from one sample sequenced in a study of shared clonotypes between healthy human individuals. The method was immunoSEQ multiplex PCR; TCRdb's version includes in-frame clones alone and lacks a portion of them. The data contain 2 million to 2.5 million clones, about nine tenths of them singletons. The material sequenced was naive CD4+ T cells from PBMCs. The sample's subset: CD45RA+ positively selected. The origin of the receptors is a man younger than 30 in good health. Some clones in this sample may be carry-over from other donors' samples.

The chain joins TRBV10-2 to TRBJ1-5; no definite D call. Looked up from germline, CDR1 is WSHSY and CDR2 is SAAADI. Trimming took off 8 bases at V and 0 bases at J, with 11 bases between the two ends. CDR3 length: 14 amino acids. The CDR3 spells CASRRGSSNQPQHF. The CDR3 DNA is TGCGCCAGCCGCCGGGGTTCTAGCAATCAGCCCCAGCATTTT.

CDR3: CASSLDGAGGPYNEQFF. In DNA form, the CDR3 reads TGTGCCAGCAGCTTAGATGGGGCGGGAGGCCCTTACAATGAGCAGTTCTTC. The rearrangement joins TRBV7-6 to TRBJ2-1, with TRBD2 identical over 8 bases. The CDR3 spans 17 residues. V was pared by 1 base and J by 4 bases, with 9 bases of the junction left unmatched. Germline V gene lookup returns CDR1 SGHVS and CDR2 FNYEAQ.

This clone was counted once. The chain recombines TRBV7-2 with TRBJ2-1; D not resolved. The CDR3 consists of 14 residues. Trimming stripped 5 bases from V and 5 bases from J, with 13 bases between. Germline V gene sequence: CDR1 SGHTA, CDR2 FQGNSA. CDR3 in DNA: TGTGCCAGCAGCAGACACGGTGAGGACAATGAGCAGTTCTTC. This gives the protein CASSRHGEDNEQFF.

This clone was seen more than once but under ten times. The identical CDR3 is also encoded by other nucleotide sequences in the sample. The V and J genes are TRBV5-1 and TRBJ2-1; 7 bases line up with TRBD2. This CDR3 comprises 15 residues. The germline gives CDR1 SGHRS, CDR2 YFSETQ. Germline trimming cut 0 bases from V and 4 bases from J; bases unmatched to any gene: 4. CDR3 residues: CASSLGLADYNEQFF. The DNA of the CDR3 is TGCGCCAGCAGCTTGGGGCTAGCGGATTACAATGAGCAGTTCTTC.

V usage is TRBV30 and J usage is TRBJ2-5, with 12 nucleotides matching TRBD2. Germline CDR1 reads GTSNPN; CDR2 reads SVGIG (reference sequence). The CDR3 is made up of 15 amino acids. After removal of 3 bases from V and 0 bases from J, the junction contained 2 bases not matched to a gene. The CDR3 loop reads CAWRGTSGYQETQYF. CDR3 nucleotide sequence: TGTGCCTGGAGGGGGACTAGCGGGTACCAAGAGACCCAGTACTTC.

The chain recombines TRBV10-1 with TRBJ2-4, with TRBD2 identical over 8 bases. Germline V gene lookup returns CDR1 WNHNN and CDR2 SYGVQD (reference sequence). This CDR3 comprises 13 residues. V lost 10 bases, J lost 3 bases, and 5 bases stayed unmatched. The CDR3 coding sequence is TGCGCCAACCTAACTAGCGGCAAAAACATTCAGTACTTC. Protein sequence: CANLTSGKNIQYF.

Note on this clone: Other DNA variants within this sample encode the same CDR3. The genes are TRBV5-1 and TRBJ2-2, with a possible D match to TRBD2 (6 bases). This CDR3 has 15 residues. Germline V gene data show CDR1 as SGHRS and CDR2 as YFSETQ. V was trimmed by 2 bases and J by 2 bases, leaving 10 bases between them. DNA for the CDR3: TGCGCCAGCAGCTTTCTAGCGCCAAACACCGGGGAGCTGTTTTTT. Its protein product is CASSFLAPNTGELFF. The full variable domain, with the rest looked up from reference TRBV5-1 and TRBJ2-2, is KAGVTQTPRYLIKTRGQQVTLSCSPISGHRSVSWYQQTPGQGLQFLFEYFSETQRNKGNFPGRFSGRQFSNSRSEMNVSTLELGDSALYLCASSFLAPNTGELFFGEGSRLTVL.